What follows describes a single T cell receptor beta chain. The antigen is undetermined. This entry is derived from a study of human T cells and chemical hapten exposure. Study-wide background: The study patch tested 0.01% DPC on the upper back and read results at 6 days. Study-wide points: There was alopecia in the donors, so their immune response may differ from that of healthy people.

Individual cDNA molecules each carried unique molecular identifiers attached by the library. TCRdb ran MiXCR on the RACE reads and lists one entry per CDR3 protein. Of 150,000 to 200,000 distinct CDR3 sequences listed, approximately 31% are singletons. The V gene's germline CDR1 is MNHEY and CDR2 SMNVEV (reference sequence). Trimming pared 3 bases from V and 11 bases from J, leaving 13 bases between. This CDR3 spans 12 amino acids. The sample's time point: pre-sensitization, week 0. Treatment denoted: therapeutic diphenylcyclopropenone sensitization with weekly scalp DPC. The V call is TRBV27, the J call TRBJ1-1, with no clear D. The sample in question was whole blood, obtained in connection with sensitization to the hapten diphenylcyclopropenone (DPC). The sequence was collected from a woman in her 30s with alopecia areata. Some clones in this sample may be carry-over from other donors' samples. Here the CDR3 reads CASSFGGGSAFF. As DNA, the CDR3 is TGTGCCAGCAGTTTTGGAGGAGGATCGGCTTTCTTT.